The sequence of this TCR beta chain was determined in a study of cytomegalovirus exposure and HLA in healthy donors. General study findings and limits: Cytomegalovirus association was listed for 164 TCR beta chains.

This clone has only one observation. Its antigen remains unidentified. With 60 Vbeta and 13 Jbeta primers, the PCR was carried out. In the original analysis: Later work found roughly 80 million unique TCR beta chains, with roughly 11 million shared. Clones were sequenced by immunoSEQ multiplex PCR, and TCRdb holds only the in-frame ones, with some missing. The V and J calls and clone size were taken over from that table, and D and trimming were inferred from the DNA. This sample carries 120,000 or so clones, over 65% of them seen once, and the ten largest clones take about 1.8%. V lost 0 bases, J lost 8 bases, and 7 bases stayed unmatched. This CDR3 spans 15 amino acids. Germline values: CDR1 SGDLS, CDR2 YYNGEE.

The J gene is TRBJ2-1, the V gene TRBV9, with 8 bases identical to TRBD2. Specimen: PBMCs. The source is a man aged 18 to 35 in good health and CMV-seronegative. CDR3 DNA: TGTGCCAGCAGCGTAGCGGGGGGGCCCAGGGATGAGCAGTTCTTC. Translation gives CASSVAGGPRDEQFF.